This record looks at one T cell receptor beta chain sequence and its context. This clonotype was detected many times. What this receptor recognizes is not known. Base qualities are not at hand, and no much larger clone is one base apart. The CDR3 goes from the cysteine to the phenylalanine over 21 residues. Of all the DNA, just the CDR3 is kept, 63 bases in frame from base 1. CDR1 and CDR2, looked up from the germline V gene (reference sequence), are LNHDA and SQIVND. At the junction V is shortened by 5 bases and J by 0 bases, with 31 bases in between. The hyperthyroidism patients were between 18 and 65 years old and newly diagnosed, with a disease duration of less than 2 months. Exclusion was applied to patients with uncontrolled infections, other autoimmune diseases, pregnancy or lactation. Diagnoses were based on clinical symptoms, serum thyroxine and TRAb, thyroid ultrasound and orbital computed tomography. Blood from progressor patients was collected at the time of first diagnosis with hyperthyroidism, before any ophthalmopathy symptoms had appeared. PBMCs were isolated from more than 8 ml of fresh peripheral blood by Ficoll-Paque density gradient centrifugation. Patients classed as progressors first received a Graves' hyperthyroidism diagnosis and then went on to develop ophthalmopathy during follow-up. Trizol reagent was used to extract total RNA, and RNA quality was then checked on an Agilent 2100 Bioanalyzer.

The sample belongs to a study of T cells in Graves' hyperthyroidism and ophthalmopathy (dated by TCRdb to about 2019). About the study as a whole: Peripheral blood samples were taken at initial diagnosis, before any treatment was given. Prospective prediction of ophthalmopathy was tested in an independent validation cohort of 18 to 20 hyperthyroidism patients and approximately 17 patients who later progressed to ophthalmopathy. According to the paper, TCR Vbeta CDR3 sequencing was carried out on about 140 peripheral blood samples, which came from about 45 ophthalmopathy, 80 or so hyperthyroidism and roughly 17 progressor patients. A discovery cohort of about a hundred patients, roughly 45 with Graves' ophthalmopathy and 57 with stable Graves' hyperthyroidism, was used to find distinguishing TCR V-J signatures. After blood sampling, hyperthyroidism patients were treated with methimazole at a starting dose of 30 mg daily, and ophthalmopathy patients were treated with high-dose intravenous methylprednisolone. The 85 to 100 discovery patients were divided at random into training and test sets in a 7:3 ratio. In about 6 Graves' hyperthyroidism patients, the study also compared T-cell repertoires from thyroid tissue with T-cell repertoires from blood.

General findings and caveats noted by the study authors: In cross-validation, a model built on a 13 V-J signature told ophthalmopathy apart from stable hyperthyroidism with over 85% sensitivity and approximately 81% specificity, and in testing the same model reached 80%/75%. In validation, progression to ophthalmopathy was predicted by the model with more than 65% sensitivity and 72.22% specificity, a median of 6.5 months before onset. Most expanded thyroid clonotypes (frequency above 0.001) were also detected in blood, suggesting blood repertoires may reflect thyroid immune responses. No statistical method was used to set the sample size in advance, and investigators knew the group allocation.

TCR beta CDR3 regions were amplified from RNA transcripts. For the first round of RT-PCR on the TCR CDR3, the HTBI primer set was used together with the Qiagen OneStep RT-PCR kit. The libraries were constructed in a second round of multiplex PCR and then size-selected and purified. Sequencing of the libraries was done on an Illumina HiSeq2000 using paired-end 100 bp reads. For the original study's pipeline: Raw data were processed with SOAPnuke, discarding reads with adapters, uncalled bases, mean Phred below 15, or no exact constant-primer or identifier match. High-quality paired reads were merged using COPE v1.2.5, and each unique nucleotide sequence was defined as a clonotype. Clonotypes were aligned to IMGT TRBV, TRBD and TRBJ reference segments using MiTCR v1.1. Only V-J combinations with frequency above 0.0001, covering roughly 99% of repertoires, were analysed. A TCS score was defined as the ratio of F50 (clonal expansion) to E x V (chaos), with BLOSUM62-based TCRdist applied between CDR3 peptides within each V-J. Welch's t-statistics and random forest reduced 500 to 550 V-J features to 10 to 15, which were used in a naive Bayes classifier (R e1071). Using fastp trimming at Q25 and MiXCR clonotype assembly, TCRdb reanalyzed the public sequencing data and kept in-frame beta chains. Each CDR3 protein appears once, grouped with its most common genes and DNA. These V and J calls originate from TCRdb's pipeline instead of the authors' own analysis. The sample table contains 550,000 to 650,000 distinct CDR3 sequences; only one count was recorded for over 11% of them. The top ten clonotypes cover 5.5% to 7.5% of the sample.

This clonotype was obtained from a woman in her 30s with Graves' hyperthyroidism that later progressed to Graves' ophthalmopathy. Sequencing input: blood. Rearrangement joined TRBV19 to TRBJ1-1; a confident D gene designation cannot be given. This receptor has the CDR3 CASSPGFAISDPKPLNTEAFF. The nucleotides are TGTGCCAGTAGTCCTGGGTTCGCAATCTCGGACCCAAAGCCTTTGAACACTGAAGCTTTCTTT.